The 24 T cell receptor beta chains given below trace back to one sample, sequenced in a study of CD8 T cells in ankylosing spondylitis. TCRdb reprocessed the 5' RACE reads via MiXCR and lists one record per CDR3 protein. The repertoire holds 250,000 or so distinct CDR3 sequences, with about 10% as singletons. The material sequenced was blood, either unsorted or a sorted T cell fraction (not recorded which). The source is a male donor with ankylosing spondylitis or in good health (not recorded which).

Ten or more counts support this clonotype. The chain links TRBV4-1 to TRBJ2-2, with 9 bases identical to TRBD1. The V gene end was trimmed by 5 bases and the J gene end by 6 bases; junction bases not matched to a gene: 7. Germline values: CDR1 MGHRA, CDR2 YSYEKL. The CDR3 spans 15 residues. This CDR3 reads CASSTPGQGAGELFF. The CDR3 nucleotides are TGCGCCAGCAGCACACCGGGACAGGGAGCCGGGGAGCTGTTTTTT.

This clonotype has at least ten counts. CDR3 protein: CSAGLANTGELFF. In DNA, the CDR3 is TGCAGCGCGGGACTAGCGAACACCGGGGAGCTGTTTTTT. The chain is built from TRBV29-1 and TRBJ2-2, with 8 positions matching TRBD2. Germline CDR1 and CDR2: SQVTM and ANQGSEA. The CDR3 is 13 amino acids. V was clipped by 7 bases and J by 0 bases; unmatched bases: 1.

In its sample, this clonotype was seen many times. This chain uses TRBV5-1 with TRBJ2-7; D unclear. The CDR3 covers 12 residues. Trimming took off 0 bases at V and 5 bases at J, with 6 bases between the two ends. Germline-derived CDR1 and CDR2 are SGHRS and YFSETQ. CDR3 nucleotides: TGCGCCAGCAGCTTGGAGAGGAACGAGCAGTACTTC. Amino acid sequence: CASSLERNEQYF.

This chain connects TRBV12-3 or TRBV12-4 to TRBJ1-1; D perhaps matches TRBD1 (5 bases). Trimming removed 6 bases from V and 1 base from J, with 12 bases in between. The length of the CDR3 is 14 residues. The CDR3 is CASSQTGANTEAFF. Written as DNA, the CDR3 is TGTGCCAGCAGCCAAACAGGAGCGAACACTGAAGCTTTCTTT.

V usage is TRBV5-6 and J usage is TRBJ2-2; D ambiguous. This CDR3 contains 13 residues. Trimming took 6 bases from V and 3 from J, leaving 9 bases between them. In germline, CDR1 is SGHDT, CDR2 YYEEEE. The CDR3 here is CASTQTHTGELFF. CDR3 DNA: TGTGCCAGCACCCAAACGCACACCGGGGAGCTGTTTTTT.

This clonotype was observed a handful of times. This chain uses TRBV7-9 with TRBJ2-1; the D gene is possibly TRBD1 (6 bases). CDR3 length: 15 residues. V was pared by 1 base and J by 1 base, with 8 bases between. Germline values: CDR1 SEHNR, CDR2 FQNEAQ (reference sequence). CDR3 in amino acids: CASSLDQGSYNEQFF. The CDR3 DNA sequence: TGTGCCAGCAGCTTAGACCAGGGGTCCTACAATGAGCAGTTCTTC.

In its sample, this clonotype was seen a few times. J is TRBJ1-2 and V is TRBV12-3 or TRBV12-4, with D possibly TRBD1 on 5 matching bases. This CDR3 has 15 amino acids. The ends were cut back, 5 bases at V and 1 base at J, with 14 bases in the middle. CDR3 sequence reads: CASSPTMTVNYGYTF. The CDR3 DNA follows: TGTGCCAGCAGTCCAACAATGACAGTTAACTATGGCTACACCTTC.

The V and J genes are TRBV20-1 and TRBJ2-2; D may be TRBD2 (6 bases). This CDR3 has 12 amino acids. Germline V CDR1 and CDR2: DFQATT, SNEGSKA (reference sequence). Trimming shortened V by 0 bases and J by 8 bases, and 7 bases separated the two germline ends. This CDR3 reads CSARDGGGELFF. The CDR3 coding sequence is TGCAGTGCTAGAGACGGGGGAGGGGAGCTGTTTTTT.

This clonotype was recorded at least ten times. The rearrangement uses TRBV3-1 and TRBJ2-2, with D uncertain. V was trimmed by 2 bases and J by 6 bases, leaving 4 bases between them. CDR1 LGHDT and CDR2 YNNKEL come from the germline V gene (reference sequence). The CDR3 extends over 12 amino acids. The CDR3 protein is CASSQSSGELFF. The CDR3 DNA reads TGTGCCAGCAGCCAAAGCTCCGGGGAGCTGTTTTTT. The whole variable domain, filled in from reference TRBV3-1 and TRBJ2-2, reads DTAVSQTPKYLVTQMGNDKSIKCEQNLGHDTMYWYKQDSKKFLKIMFSYNNKELIINETVPNRFSPKSPDKAHLNLHINSLELGDSAVYFCASSQSSGELFFGEGSRLTVL.

This clonotype was detected ten times or more. The chain employs TRBV7-9 and TRBJ2-3; D is possibly TRBD2 (5 bases). CDR3 size: 16 residues. CDR1 and CDR2 (germline): SEHNR, FQNEAQ (reference sequence). Between the trimmed V and J ends, which lost 5 bases and 4 bases, there was a span of 19 bases. In DNA form, the CDR3 reads TGTGCCAGCAGCCCTCATAGACTAAGCGAGGCAGATACGCAGTATTTT. Its translation: CASSPHRLSEADTQYF.

This sequence joins TRBV2 and TRBJ2-3; D is perhaps TRBD1 (6 bases). Per the germline V gene, CDR1 is SNHLY and CDR2 is FYNNEI. V lost 6 bases and J 3 bases, leaving 16 bases between the germline ends. This CDR3 is built from 15 residues. CDR3: CASRSQGQGTDTQYF. Written as DNA, the CDR3 is TGTGCCAGCAGGTCTCAGGGGCAGGGAACAGATACGCAGTATTTT.

This clonotype has ten or more counts. The chain links TRBV12-3 or TRBV12-4 to TRBJ2-4; D remains ambiguous. This CDR3 has 13 amino acids. Trimming shortened V by 1 base and J by 1 base, and 2 bases separated the two germline ends. CDR3 DNA sequence: TGTGCCAGCAGTTTAGAGGCCAAAAACATTCAGTACTTC. This gives the protein CASSLEAKNIQYF.

This clonotype was found a few times. The chain combines TRBV2 with TRBJ1-6; 10 bases match TRBD1. V dropped 11 bases and J dropped 11; count of bases not matched to a gene: 12. The V gene's germline CDR1 is SNHLY and CDR2 FYNNEI. The CDR3 extends over 14 amino acids. In nucleotides, the CDR3 is TGTGCCTGGGAGGGGACAGGGGCACATCCACCCCTCCACTTT. This encodes CAWEGTGAHPPLHF.

In the case of this clonotype: At one end, the junction sequence differs from germline, possibly due to a read error. CDR3: CASSLEGAMNTEAFF. As DNA, the CDR3 is TGTGCCAGCAGCTTGGAGGGGGCAATGAACACTGAAGCCTTCTTT. The rearrangement joins TRBV7-9 to TRBJ1-1; TRBD1 aligns across 7 bases. The CDR3 length is 15 residues. CDR1 is SEHNR, CDR2 FQNEAQ, per germline (reference sequence).

This clonotype showed up many times. The CDR3 loop is CASSLIGRNTEAFF. CDR3 DNA: TGCGCCAGCAGCTTGATTGGCAGGAACACTGAAGCTTTCTTT. The chain couples TRBV5-1 to TRBJ1-1; no definite D call. Trimming pared 1 base from V and 1 base from J, leaving 8 bases between. The germline V gene has CDR1 SGHRS and CDR2 YFSETQ. The CDR3 loop spans 14 amino acids. Full variable domain (remainder filled in from reference TRBV5-1 and TRBJ1-1): KAGVTQTPRYLIKTRGQQVTLSCSPISGHRSVSWYQQTPGQGLQFLFEYFSETQRNKGNFPGRFSGRQFSNSRSEMNVSTLELGDSALYLCASSLIGRNTEAFFGQGTRLTVV.

This clonotype was seen many times. The chain is built from TRBV4-1 and TRBJ1-1, with a weak D call TRBD1 (5 bases). Germline assignment: CDR1 MGHRA and CDR2 YSYEKL. CDR3 length: 16 amino acids. V lost 1 base and J 0 bases, leaving 12 bases between the germline ends. The CDR3 DNA follows: TGCGCCAGCAGCCAAGTCCGGGGACCGTTGAACACTGAAGCTTTCTTT. It translates to CASSQVRGPLNTEAFF.

This clonotype was seen at least ten times. This chain connects TRBV30 to TRBJ2-3; D not resolved. V shed 2 bases and J shed 1 base, with 4 bases lying between them. Germline-derived CDR1 and CDR2 are GTSNPN and SVGIG (reference sequence). The CDR3 sequence is 12 residues long. The CDR3 reads CAWSIGTDTQYF. The CDR3 coding sequence is TGTGCCTGGAGTATCGGCACAGATACGCAGTATTTT.

This clonotype has ten or more counts. The chain recombines TRBV18 with TRBJ2-3, with D perhaps matching TRBD2 (5 bases). The CDR3 runs 13 residues. Germline V gene data show CDR1 as KGHSH and CDR2 as LQKENI. Trimming took off 1 base at V and 5 bases at J, with 7 bases between the two ends. The CDR3 protein is CASSPRGEDTQYF. The CDR3 DNA reads TGTGCCAGCTCACCACGGGGAGAAGATACGCAGTATTTT.

In its sample, this clonotype was seen many times. The rearrangement links TRBV5-1 to TRBJ2-1, with 14 bases fitting TRBD2. Looked up from germline, CDR1 is SGHRS and CDR2 is YFSETQ. The ends lost 3 bases at V and 3 bases at J; junction bases unmatched: 2. The CDR3 is 16 amino acids. The CDR3 coding sequence is TGCGCCAGCAGCTGGGGACTAGCGGGAGTCTACAATGAGCAGTTCTTC. Translation gives CASSWGLAGVYNEQFF.

This clonotype was detected many times. The chain has TRBV7-9 and TRBJ1-1; D is unclear. Trimming removed 1 base at V and 4 bases at J, with 10 bases between. The CDR3 is 14 amino acids. Germline loops: CDR1 SEHNR, CDR2 FQNEAQ (reference sequence). The CDR3 DNA follows: TGTGCCAGCAGCTTAGTAGGTTATGTCACTGAAGCTTTCTTT. It codes for CASSLVGYVTEAFF.

In nucleotides, the CDR3 is TGTGCCAGCAGCTTAAGCGGGGGGAGGTACAATGAGCAGTTCTTC. Protein: CASSLSGGRYNEQFF. J is TRBJ2-1 and V is TRBV7-2; TRBD2 agrees at 9 bases. The V gene's germline CDR1 is SGHTA and CDR2 FQGNSA. The CDR3 totals 15 residues. The V segment lost 2 bases and the J segment 4 bases; nucleotides outside the gene matches: 3.

This clonotype was observed many times. V gene TRBV11-2 combines with J gene TRBJ2-2; the D gene is possibly TRBD1 (6 bases). Germline V lookup: CDR1 SGHAT, CDR2 FQNNGV. The ends were cut back, 5 bases at V and 1 base at J, with 11 bases in the middle. The CDR3 is made up of 15 amino acids. CDR3 coding DNA: TGTGCCAGCAGCCCCCAGGGGCGGAACACCGGGGAGCTGTTTTTT. Translated, it gives CASSPQGRNTGELFF.

With respect to this clonotype: Possible read error: a much larger clone is one base away. The V call is TRBV10-3, the J call TRBJ2-5; D unresolved. This CDR3 region has 12 residues. Germline-derived CDR1 and CDR2 are ENHRY and SYGVKD. This chain's CDR3 is CAISGGGEAQYF. The CDR3 DNA follows: TGTGCCATCAGTGGAGGCGGAGAGGCCCAGTACTTC.

As to this clonotype: With a much larger clone just one base away, this may be a read error. The genes are TRBV20-1 and TRBJ1-6, with D perhaps TRBD1 (6 bases). Germline CDR1 is DFQATT and CDR2 is SNEGSKA (reference sequence). The CDR3 runs 17 residues. The DNA for the CDR3 is TGCTGTGCTACGGGACACTCTCCGTTAGGGCATAATTCACCCCTCCACTTT. It yields the protein CCATGHSPLGHNSPLHF.